This is a list of T cell receptor beta chains from one sample in a study of T cells in Graves' hyperthyroidism and ophthalmopathy. In TCRdb, the multiplex PCR reads were re-called with MiXCR into one record per CDR3 protein. The sample lists more than 650,000 distinct CDR3 sequences, around 15% seen once, with roughly 10% in the top ten. Sample: blood. The receptors come from a young woman with Graves' hyperthyroidism. CDR3s include the opening cysteine and the closing phenylalanine or tryptophan. Fields, in order: V gene, clone size, J gene, D gene, CDR3 length, CDR3 protein, CDR3 DNA. D genes are given only for firm matches. Clone size is not always given. Where it is, it says once, few, many or a class for expanded clones.

TRBV29-1,few,TRBJ2-5,TRBD1,14,CSARDRGTGETQYF,TGCAGCGCGCGGGACAGGGGCACCGGGGAGACCCAGTACTTC
TRBV28,few,TRBJ1-5,TRBD1,15,CASSFSTGGNQPQHF,TGTGCCAGCAGTTTTTCGACAGGGGGCAATCAGCCCCAGCATTTT
TRBV5-1,many,TRBJ1-1,.,21,CASSLGPGEGATIWVNTEAFF,TGCGCCAGCAGCTTGGGACCCGGGGAAGGGGCCACCATCTGGGTGAACACTGAAGCTTTCTTT
TRBV7-9,few,TRBJ2-3,.,16,CASSPSAGYSTDTQYF,TGTGCCAGCAGCCCTTCGGCGGGTTACTCCACAGATACGCAGTATTTT
TRBV13,few,TRBJ2-2,.,14,CASTRIGDTGELFF,TGTGCCAGCACCCGAATCGGTGACACCGGGGAGCTGTTTTTT
TRBV6-2/TRBV6-3,few,TRBJ2-5,.,14,CASSYAGSQETQYF,TGTGCCAGCAGTTACGCGGGCAGTCAAGAGACCCAGTACTTC
TRBV19,.,TRBJ1-3,.,14,CASRDLSSGNTIYF,TGTGCCAGCCGTGACCTGAGCTCTGGAAACACCATATATTTT
TRBV28,.,TRBJ1-1,.,12,CASSLGVPEAFF,TGTGCCAGCAGCCTCGGTGTCCCCGAAGCTTTCTTT
TRBV6-1,.,TRBJ2-3,TRBD2,13,CASTRGEGDTQYF,TGTGCCAGCACCAGAGGGGAGGGGGATACGCAGTATTTT
TRBV12-3/TRBV12-4,many,TRBJ1-1,TRBD1,15,CASSGTGGWNTEAFF,TGTGCCAGCAGTGGGACAGGGGGATGGAACACTGAAGCTTTCTTT
TRBV7-2,many,TRBJ1-6,.,13,CASSLWVNSPLHF,TGTGCCAGCAGCTTATGGGTGAATTCACCCCTCCACTTT
TRBV25-1,.,TRBJ2-7,TRBD2,13,CASRLAGGSEQYF,TGTGCCAGCAGACTAGCGGGAGGGAGCGAGCAGTACTTC
TRBV6-6,many,TRBJ2-1,.,14,CASSYSSGVNEQFF,TGTGCCAGCAGTTACAGTTCGGGAGTTAATGAGCAGTTCTTC
TRBV7-8,few,TRBJ2-1,TRBD1,16,CASSLSSRPGQGGEFF,TGTGCCAGCAGCTTGAGTAGTCGGCCGGGACAGGGGGGGGAGTTCTTC
TRBV11-2,many,TRBJ1-2,.,13,CASSLATIDGYTF,TGTGCCAGCAGTTTAGCAACCATAGACGGCTACACCTTC
TRBV20-1,.,TRBJ1-6,.,15,CSARVGGRNYSPLHF,TGCAGTGCTAGAGTGGGGGGGCGGAATTATTCACCCCTCCACTTT
TRBV11-2,many,TRBJ2-1,.,18,CASSLRPGGGLGDNEQFF,TGTGCCAGCAGCTTAAGGCCCGGTGGGGGCTTAGGCGACAATGAGCAGTTCTTC
TRBV12-3/TRBV12-4,.,TRBJ1-5,.,14,CASTPGASNQPQHF,TGTGCCAGCACCCCAGGAGCTAGCAATCAGCCCCAGCATTTT